Following are 21 T cell receptor beta chains from one sample sequenced in a study of T cells in severe cutaneous drug reactions. Bulk and single-cell libraries used iRepertoire multiplex PCR with TCR subtype-specific primers. Each CDR3 protein gets one entry in TCRdb, which reprocessed the multiplex PCR reads and gives no DNA. The specimen's table records approximately 20,000 distinct CDR3 sequences. Carbamazepine had induced Stevens-Johnson syndrome or toxic epidermal necrolysis in the sequenced donors. Sequencing was done on a sample of PBMCs. The receptors originated from a human donor with toxic epidermal necrolysis, a severe cutaneous drug reaction.

This chain uses TRBV29-1 with TRBJ2-1; the TCRdb call, TRBD2, lacks DNA for checking. CDR1 and CDR2 (germline): SQVTM, ANQGSEA. The CDR3 is made up of 13 amino acids. CDR3 amino acids: CSVEKLAGTEQFF.

This clonotype ranks as medium-sized (0.01 to 0.1%) in terms of frequency. The chain carries TRBV29-1 and TRBJ2-1; TCRdb's D call, TRBD2, is unchecked because there is no DNA. In germline, CDR1 is SQVTM, CDR2 ANQGSEA. This CDR3 is 15 amino acids long. The CDR3 sequence is CSAGTSGSMYNEQFF.

V and J are TRBV4-1 and TRBJ2-7; TCRdb designates TRBD2, a call that cannot be tested without DNA. This CDR3 comprises 17 residues. Germline CDR1 and CDR2: MGHRA and YSYEKL. This CDR3 is CASSLGTSGRFSYEQYF.

The chain employs TRBV7-2 and TRBJ2-4. CDR3 length: 16 amino acids. Looked up from germline, CDR1 is SGHTA and CDR2 is FQGNSA. The CDR3 loop reads CASSLEAASAKNIQYF.

The rearrangement links TRBV7-2 to TRBJ2-4; TCRdb indicates TRBD1, and absent DNA this call remains unverified. Germline CDR1 and CDR2: SGHTA and FQGNSA. The CDR3 is made up of 12 amino acids. The CDR3 loop reads CASSPWASIQYF.

The CDR3 spells CASSLGGDRPYGYTF. The chain joins TRBV12-3 or TRBV12-4 to TRBJ1-2; the TRBD1 assignment by TCRdb is unverifiable without DNA. The CDR3 extends over 15 amino acids.

This sequence joins TRBV29-1 and TRBJ2-1. The CDR3 length is 12 residues. The germline CDR1 and CDR2 sequences are SQVTM and ANQGSEA. CDR3 loop: CSVAQVYNEQFF.

The chain joins TRBV28 to TRBJ1-2. This CDR3 is 14 amino acids long. CDR1 MDHEN and CDR2 SYDVKM come from the germline V gene. The chain's CDR3 is CASSLDEHGYGYTF.

The J gene is TRBJ2-5, the V gene TRBV9. CDR3 size: 13 residues. CDR1 SGDLS and CDR2 YYNGEE come from the germline V gene. The CDR3 loop reads CASSVATGETQYF.

J is TRBJ2-7 and V is TRBV5-1; TCRdb picks TRBD1, but there is no DNA to check that call. The length of the CDR3 is 14 residues. Per germline, CDR1 SGHRS and CDR2 YFSETQ. The CDR3 spells CASRTDRGFYEQYF.

This chain connects TRBV7-9 to TRBJ2-7; the TRBD1 assignment by TCRdb is unverifiable without DNA. The CDR3 is 16 residues long. Per germline, CDR1 SEHNR and CDR2 FQNEAQ (reference sequence). CDR3 residues: CASSTPSGTGDYEQYF.

This chain links TRBV20-1 with TRBJ2-3. CDR3 length: 14 amino acids. Looked up from germline, CDR1 is DFQATT and CDR2 is SNEGSKA (reference sequence). The CDR3 protein is CSAPSLQGADTQYF.

The chain joins TRBV6-2 or TRBV6-3 to TRBJ2-7; the TCRdb D gene call, TRBD1, has no DNA to confirm it. This CDR3 comprises 15 residues. CDR1 is MNHEY and CDR2 is SVGEGT in the germline V gene. The CDR3 loop reads CASSRVRDNSYEQYF.

This chain uses TRBV20-1 with TRBJ2-3; the TCRdb D gene call, TRBD2, has no DNA to confirm it. In germline, CDR1 is DFQATT, CDR2 SNEGSKA (reference sequence). The CDR3 has 15 amino acids. CDR3 amino acids: CSARGTSETTDTQYF.

The V and J genes are TRBV5-1 and TRBJ2-7; TCRdb returns TRBD1, unconfirmable since there is no DNA. This CDR3 contains 13 residues. Germline V gene sequence: CDR1 SGHRS, CDR2 YFSETQ. The CDR3 loop is CASSWTGAGEQYF. Looking up the rest from reference TRBV5-1 and TRBJ2-7 gives the full variable domain: KAGVTQTPRYLIKTRGQQVTLSCSPISGHRSVSWYQQTPGQGLQFLFEYFSETQRNKGNFPGRFSGRQFSNSRSEMNVSTLELGDSALYLCASSWTGAGEQYFGPGTRLTVT.

This sequence joins TRBV7-9 and TRBJ2-5; TCRdb's D call, TRBD2, is unchecked because there is no DNA. The CDR3 sequence is 15 residues long. CDR1 and CDR2 (germline): SEHNR, FQNEAQ (reference sequence). CDR3 in amino acids: CASSWPGPRWETQYF. The full variable domain, rest sourced from reference TRBV7-9 and TRBJ2-5, is DTGVSQNPRHKITKRGQNVTFRCDPISEHNRLYWYRQTLGQGPEFLTYFQNEAQLEKSRLLSDRFSAERPKGSFSTLEIQRTEQGDSAMYLCASSWPGPRWETQYFGPGTRLLVL.

The genes are TRBV20-1 and TRBJ1-6; the D gene TCRdb calls, TRBD1, cannot be checked with no DNA. Germline CDR1 is DFQATT and CDR2 is SNEGSKA (reference sequence). The CDR3 runs to 14 residues. The CDR3 loop reads CSASGDRLYSPLHF.

The V call is TRBV10-2, the J call TRBJ2-1. This CDR3 spans 14 amino acids. Per germline, CDR1 WSHSY and CDR2 SAAADI. The CDR3 spells CASSESMGIAEQFF.

In terms of frequency, this clonotype is medium-sized. The rearrangement links TRBV4-3 to TRBJ1-5. From germline, CDR1 is LGHNA and CDR2 YSLEER. This CDR3 spans 15 amino acids. The CDR3 reads CASSQVVGGNQPQHF.

This clonotype ranks as medium-sized in terms of frequency. The rearrangement uses TRBV7-6 and TRBJ2-3; the D gene TCRdb calls, TRBD1, cannot be checked with no DNA. There are 12 residues in the CDR3. Germline loops: CDR1 SGHVS, CDR2 FNYEAQ. The CDR3 sequence: CASSFNPGTQYF. The entire variable domain, with the rest obtained from reference TRBV7-6 and TRBJ2-3, is as follows: GAGVSQSPRYKVTKRGQDVALRCDPISGHVSLYWYRQALGQGPEFLTYFNYEAQQDKSGLPNDRFSAERPEGSISTLTIQRTEQRDSAMYRCASSFNPGTQYFGPGTRLTVL.

The J gene is TRBJ2-7, the V gene TRBV29-1; TCRdb indicates TRBD1, and absent DNA this call remains unverified. This CDR3 comprises 13 residues. Germline-derived CDR1 and CDR2 are SQVTM and ANQGSEA. The CDR3 here is CSFFRGSSYEQYF.